The 32 T cell receptor beta chains in this list originate from one sample, sequenced in a study of T cell responses to AZD1222 COVID-19 vaccine. Clones were read by immunoSEQ multiplex PCR, and TCRdb kept only the in-frame ones, dropping some. The sample has over 110,000 clones; roughly 90% are singletons. Sequenced here: peripheral blood, sampled 28 days after the second AZD1222 dose. The receptors here all came from an adult who received the AZD1222 COVID-19 vaccine.

The chain has TRBV5-4 and TRBJ2-2, with 9 bases lining up with TRBD2. The CDR3 runs 15 residues. J lost 5 bases, V lost 2 bases, and 4 bases had no gene match. Germline CDR1 is SGHNT and CDR2 is YYREEE (reference sequence). In DNA form, the CDR3 reads TGTGCCAGCAGCTTCCAGCGGGAGGTAACCGGGGAGCTGTTTTTT. Its protein is CASSFQREVTGELFF.

The chain couples TRBV19 to TRBJ2-2; D gene unclear. The V end lost 7 bases, the J end lost 5 bases, and 11 bases lay between the germline ends. CDR1 and CDR2 from the germline V gene are LNHDA and SQIVND (reference sequence). CDR3 length: 13 amino acids. CDR3 DNA sequence: TGTGCCAGTACGCTGTTTCGGACCGGGGAGCTGTTTTTT. Residues: CASTLFRTGELFF.

This clone appeared once. The chain couples TRBV9 to TRBJ2-5, with D tentatively TRBD2 (5 bases). V shed 3 bases and J shed 5 bases, with 17 bases lying between them. Germline V CDR1 and CDR2: SGDLS, YYNGEE. The CDR3 contains 15 residues. The CDR3 coding sequence is TGTGCCAGCAGCGCCGGTGGGCGGGCCGGGGAGACCCAGTACTTC. It encodes CASSAGGRAGETQYF.

This chain connects TRBV7-2 to TRBJ2-5; D is undetermined. The CDR3 spans 15 residues. Trimming took 0 bases from V and 5 from J, leaving 13 bases between them. In germline, CDR1 is SGHTA, CDR2 FQGNSA. The DNA for the CDR3 is TGTGCCAGCAGCTTAGCCTCCGCGTCAGGCGAGACCCAGTACTTC. Translating gives CASSLASASGETQYF.

The chain employs TRBV12-3 or TRBV12-4 and TRBJ2-7; D is unclear. V was shortened by 2 bases and J by 2 bases, with 7 bases between the two germline ends. This CDR3 region has 13 residues. The CDR3: CASSLSPPYEQYF. The DNA for the CDR3 is TGTGCCAGCAGTTTAAGCCCTCCCTACGAGCAGTACTTC.

V gene TRBV30 combines with J gene TRBJ2-5; a weak D match, TRBD2 (6 bases). In germline, CDR1 is GTSNPN, CDR2 SVGIG (reference sequence). This CDR3 comprises 13 residues. V was trimmed by 1 base and J by 5 bases, leaving 11 bases between them. This CDR3 reads CAWSGRLGETQYF. CDR3 nucleotide sequence: TGTGCCTGGAGTGGAAGACTAGGGGAGACCCAGTACTTC.

J is TRBJ1-5 and V is TRBV6-5, with 8 bases matching TRBD1. With V trimmed by 7 bases and J by 5 bases, 7 bases remained unmatched. The CDR3 consists of 14 residues. From germline, CDR1 is MNHEY and CDR2 SVGAGI. The CDR3 coding sequence is TGTGCCAGCACCAAGACAGGGGTAGATCAGCCCCAGCATTTT. It specifies CASTKTGVDQPQHF.

The chain is built from TRBV6-2 or TRBV6-3 and TRBJ1-5; 10 nucleotides align to TRBD1. The germline CDR1 and CDR2 sequences are MNHEY and SVGEGT. This CDR3 contains 17 residues. Trimming removed 1 base from V and 4 bases from J; junction bases left unmatched: 7. The CDR3 protein is CASSYWLDRGGNQPQHF. CDR3 sequence (DNA): TGTGCCAGCAGTTACTGGTTGGACAGGGGGGGAAATCAGCCCCAGCATTTT.

The chain uses TRBV7-9 and TRBJ2-3; D possibly corresponds to TRBD2 (6 bases). Germline lookup yields CDR1 SEHNR and CDR2 FQNEAQ (reference sequence). Trimming left V 0 bases short and J 0 bases short, with 13 bases between. The length of the CDR3 is 17 residues. DNA for the CDR3: TGTGCCAGCAGCTTAGCGCTGTCTAGCGAAAGCACAGATACGCAGTATTTT. Translated, it gives CASSLALSSESTDTQYF.

The chain joins TRBV7-2 to TRBJ1-4; the D is unclear. CDR1 SGHTA and CDR2 FQGNSA come from the germline V gene. CDR3 length: 13 residues. V lost 8 bases to trimming and J lost 8 bases, with 15 bases between them. The CDR3, as DNA: TGTGCCAGCGGACGTCAAAATGGGGAAAAACTGTTTTTT. It specifies CASGRQNGEKLFF.

V is TRBV6-5 and J is TRBJ1-3; tentatively, D is TRBD1 (5 bases). V lost 10 bases, J lost 4 bases, and 20 bases lay in between. CDR3 size: 15 residues. CDR1 and CDR2 from the germline V gene are MNHEY and SVGAGI. The CDR3 DNA reads TGTGCCACCCTCCGGGGCAGGGATATAGGAAACACCATATATTTT. It translates to CATLRGRDIGNTIYF.

The chain uses TRBV3-1 (or the pseudogene TRBV3-2) and TRBJ1-2, with a possible D match to TRBD1 (6 bases). Germline-derived CDR1 and CDR2 are LGHDT and YNNKEL (reference sequence). The CDR3 length is 14 residues. The V and J ends lost 3 bases and 5 bases respectively, with 13 bases between them. The CDR3 reads CASSHGGSGYGYTF. CDR3 coding DNA: TGTGCCAGCAGCCATGGGGGCTCGGGATATGGCTACACCTTC.

V gene TRBV27 combines with J gene TRBJ2-7; no firm D call. Germline V gene lookup returns CDR1 MNHEY and CDR2 SMNVEV (reference sequence). The CDR3 sequence is 13 residues long. The germline V and J ends were trimmed by 5 bases and 5 bases, with 13 bases remaining between them. CDR3 protein: CASSPAFADEQYF. The CDR3 DNA sequence: TGTGCCAGCAGTCCAGCGTTTGCCGACGAGCAGTACTTC.

The J gene is TRBJ2-7, the V gene TRBV7-8, with D possibly TRBD2 on 6 matching bases. The CDR3 loop spans 16 amino acids. Germline V gene data show CDR1 as SGHVS and CDR2 as FQNEAQ. Trimming removed 1 base at V and 4 bases at J, with 17 bases between. CDR3 amino acids: CASSLVGGSPLYEQYF. CDR3 nucleotides: TGTGCCAGCAGCTTAGTCGGAGGGTCCCCTCTATACGAGCAGTACTTC.

V and J are TRBV6-1 and TRBJ1-2; 8 bases agree with TRBD1. V was clipped by 2 bases and J by 8 bases; unmatched bases: 7. Germline CDR1 is MNHNS and CDR2 is SASEGT. CDR3 length: 14 residues. The CDR3 bases are TGTGCCAGCAGTGAATCCCAGACAGGGGTCGGCTACACCTTC. The encoded protein is CASSESQTGVGYTF.

This clone has just a few counts. This chain uses TRBV28 with TRBJ1-5; D possibly corresponds to TRBD1 (5 bases). V was cut by 3 bases and J by 3 bases, with 15 bases left in between. Germline CDR1 is MDHEN and CDR2 is SYDVKM. CDR3 length equals 16 residues. The CDR3 DNA sequence: TGTGCCAGCAGTTTTACGAGTAGGGGCGTCAATCAGCCCCAGCATTTT. Amino acid sequence: CASSFTSRGVNQPQHF.

This chain uses TRBV9 with TRBJ2-3; D is unresolved. This CDR3 is 17 amino acids long. V was cut by 0 bases and J by 2 bases, with 16 bases left in between. The germline gives CDR1 SGDLS, CDR2 YYNGEE. CDR3 nucleotides: TGTGCCAGCAGCGTAGAGCCCTCCACGGCAGTCACAGATACGCAGTATTTT. This sequence encodes CASSVEPSTAVTDTQYF. The variable domain in full, completed from reference TRBV9 and TRBJ2-3, reads DSGVTQTPKHLITATGQRVTLRCSPRSGDLSVYWYQQSLDQGLQFLIQYYNGEERAKGNILERFSAQQFPDLHSELNLSSLELGDSALYFCASSVEPSTAVTDTQYFGPGTRLTVL.

The table lists this clone with a few counts. The chain recombines TRBV25-1 with TRBJ1-6, with TRBD1 matching 7 bases. The V gene's germline CDR1 is MGHDK and CDR2 SYGVNS. V was clipped by 6 bases and J by 9 bases; unmatched bases: 8. The CDR3 contains 14 residues. The CDR3: CASRSGTATSPLHF. CDR3 sequence (DNA): TGTGCCAGCAGATCCGGGACAGCTACTTCACCCCTCCACTTT.

The rearrangement uses TRBV24-1 and TRBJ1-1; weak D call: TRBD1 (5 bases). The CDR3 extends over 19 amino acids. V gave up 0 bases and J gave up 1 base, with 20 bases separating them. Germline V CDR1 and CDR2: KGHDR, SFDVKD. This CDR3 reads CATSDLHSSGRFANTEAFF. Here the CDR3 DNA reads TGTGCCACCAGTGATTTGCATAGCTCAGGGAGGTTTGCGAACACTGAAGCTTTCTTT.

The chain combines TRBV3-1 (or the pseudogene TRBV3-2) with TRBJ2-5; TRBD1 matches 9 bases. Trimming at V came to 4 bases and at J to 3 bases, leaving 12 bases not matched to a gene. The CDR3 loop spans 17 amino acids. CDR1 and CDR2 (germline): LGHDT, YNNKEL (reference sequence). The CDR3 here is CASSPRNRGLVEETQYF. In DNA, the CDR3 is TGTGCCAGCAGCCCCCGGAACAGGGGGCTGGTAGAAGAGACCCAGTACTTC.

This chain links TRBV14 with TRBJ2-1; D not resolved. In germline, CDR1 is SGHDN, CDR2 FVKESK. Trimming stripped 1 base from V and 5 bases from J, with 18 bases between. This CDR3 contains 17 residues. CDR3 residues: CASSQVASTFLDNEQFF. The CDR3 DNA is TGTGCCAGCAGCCAAGTAGCTAGTACGTTTTTAGACAATGAGCAGTTCTTC.

The rearrangement uses TRBV3-1 (or the pseudogene TRBV3-2) and TRBJ1-1; 10 bases are shared with TRBD1. There are 15 residues in the CDR3. The ends lost 3 bases at V and 5 bases at J; junction bases unmatched: 6. The germline gives CDR1 LGHDT, CDR2 YNNKEL (reference sequence). The CDR3 spells CASSHSRDRGTEAFF. The CDR3, as DNA: TGTGCCAGCAGCCATTCTCGGGACAGGGGTACTGAAGCTTTCTTT.

J is TRBJ1-3 and V is TRBV24-1; D is perhaps TRBD1 (6 bases). The V gene lost 7 bases and the J gene lost 4 bases, with 13 bases spanning the gap. Germline V gene lookup returns CDR1 KGHDR and CDR2 SFDVKD. The CDR3 is 14 amino acids. CDR3 residues: CATRDSGAGNTIYF. The CDR3 region has the DNA TGTGCCACCAGAGACTCAGGGGCCGGAAACACCATATATTTT.

The chain is built from TRBV4-1 and TRBJ2-5; D not certain. The germline V gene encodes CDR1 MGHRA and CDR2 YSYEKL. Trimming shortened V by 0 bases and J by 4 bases, and 6 bases separated the two germline ends. This CDR3 contains 13 residues. CDR3 amino acids: CASSQESRETQYF. The CDR3 DNA reads TGCGCCAGCAGCCAAGAATCTAGAGAGACCCAGTACTTC.

This chain links TRBV4-2 with TRBJ1-5, with 7 bases aligning to TRBD1. The CDR3 is 16 amino acids. The V segment lost 0 bases and the J segment 5 bases; nucleotides outside the gene matches: 7. Per the germline V gene, CDR1 is LGHNA and CDR2 is YNFKEQ. As DNA, the CDR3 is TGTGCCAGCAGCCAAGACAAGCGTCAGGGGGATCAGCCCCAGCATTTT. The encoded protein is CASSQDKRQGDQPQHF.

The chain employs TRBV5-6 and TRBJ2-3; possibly TRBD1 for D (6 bases). From germline, CDR1 is SGHDT and CDR2 YYEEEE. The V end lost 5 bases, the J end lost 1 base, and 17 bases lay between the germline ends. CDR3 length: 16 amino acids. Here the CDR3 reads CASRGRRGHRTDTQYF. The CDR3 DNA sequence: TGTGCCAGCAGGGGCCGCCGGGGACACCGCACAGATACGCAGTATTTT. The full variable domain, in which reference TRBV5-6 and TRBJ2-3 provide the parts outside the CDR3, is DAGVTQSPTHLIKTRGQQVTLRCSPKSGHDTVSWYQQALGQGPQFIFQYYEEEERQRGNFPDRFSGHQFPNYSSELNVNALLLGDSALYLCASRGRRGHRTDTQYFGPGTRLTVL.

The chain employs TRBV20-1 and TRBJ2-3, with D uncertain. The CDR3 has 10 amino acids. Between the trimmed V and J ends, which lost 7 bases and 7 bases, there was a span of 9 bases. Germline-derived CDR1 and CDR2 are DFQATT and SNEGSKA (reference sequence). The CDR3 nucleotides read TGCAGTGTGGAGTCGTATACGCAGTATTTT. Translating it yields CSVESYTQYF.

The genes are TRBV6-5 and TRBJ2-5, with 11 bases that match TRBD2. The CDR3 contains 16 residues. The V gene's germline CDR1 is MNHEY and CDR2 SVGAGI. J was trimmed by 0 bases and V by 4 bases; bases with no gene match: 4. The CDR3 is CASSSPLAGDQETQYF. The DNA for the CDR3 is TGTGCCAGCAGTTCCCCACTAGCGGGGGACCAAGAGACCCAGTACTTC.

J is TRBJ2-3 and V is TRBV28; possibly TRBD2 for D (6 bases). This CDR3 spans 14 amino acids. Germline-derived CDR1 and CDR2 are MDHEN and SYDVKM. The V gene lost 6 bases and the J gene lost 2 bases, with 12 bases spanning the gap. The CDR3 coding sequence is TGTGCCAGCAGCCTGGGGGACTTCACAGATACGCAGTATTTT. It is translated as CASSLGDFTDTQYF.

The V and J genes are TRBV14 and TRBJ1-4; no definite D call. Germline CDR1 reads SGHDN; CDR2 reads FVKESK. V shed 2 bases and J shed 10 bases, with 11 bases lying between them. CDR3 size: 13 residues. CDR3 DNA: TGTGCCAGCAGCCAACAACTCGGAGGAAAACTGTTTTTT. Translating it yields CASSQQLGGKLFF.

The DNA for the CDR3 is TGTGCCAGCAGAAAAAGAGTAGCGGGAGCAGAGACCCAGTACTTC. It specifies CASRKRVAGAETQYF. This chain links TRBV6-5 with TRBJ2-5; TRBD2 agrees at 9 bases. There are 15 residues in the CDR3. V gave up 6 bases and J gave up 4 bases; unmatched junction bases: 9. From germline, CDR1 is MNHEY and CDR2 SVGAGI.

V usage is TRBV29-1 and J usage is TRBJ2-1, with 10 bases matching TRBD2. From germline, CDR1 is SQVTM and CDR2 ANQGSEA. J lost 12 bases, V lost 0 bases, and 8 bases had no gene match. CDR3 length: 14 amino acids. CDR3 nucleotide sequence: TGCAGCGTTGAAGAACGAAGCGGGAGGGGTGGGCAGTTCTTC. Its translation is CSVEERSGRGGQFF.